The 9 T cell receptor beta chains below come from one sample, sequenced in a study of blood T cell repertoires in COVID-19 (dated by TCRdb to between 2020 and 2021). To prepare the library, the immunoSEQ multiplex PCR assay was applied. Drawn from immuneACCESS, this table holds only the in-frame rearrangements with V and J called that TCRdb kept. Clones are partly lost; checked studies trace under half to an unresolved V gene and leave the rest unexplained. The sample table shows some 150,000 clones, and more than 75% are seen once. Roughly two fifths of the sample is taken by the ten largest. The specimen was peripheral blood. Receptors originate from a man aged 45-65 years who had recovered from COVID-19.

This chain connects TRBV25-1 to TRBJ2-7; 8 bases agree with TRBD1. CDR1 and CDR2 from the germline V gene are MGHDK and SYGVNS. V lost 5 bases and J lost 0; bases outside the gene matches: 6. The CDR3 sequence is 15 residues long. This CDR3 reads CASSPGTGRSYEQYF. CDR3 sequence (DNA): TGTGCCAGCAGTCCAGGGACAGGTCGCTCCTACGAGCAGTACTTC.

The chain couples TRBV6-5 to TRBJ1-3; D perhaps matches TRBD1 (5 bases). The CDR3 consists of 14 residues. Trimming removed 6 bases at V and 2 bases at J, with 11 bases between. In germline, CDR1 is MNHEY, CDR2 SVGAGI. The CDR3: CASRGEGPGNTIYF. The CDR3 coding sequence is TGTGCCAGCAGAGGGGAGGGACCTGGAAACACCATATATTTT.

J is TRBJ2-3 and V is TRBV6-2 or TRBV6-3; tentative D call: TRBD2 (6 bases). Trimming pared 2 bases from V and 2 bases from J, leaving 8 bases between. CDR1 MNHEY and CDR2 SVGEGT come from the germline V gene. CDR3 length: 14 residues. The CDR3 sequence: CASSYKGLTDTQYF. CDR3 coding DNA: TGTGCCAGCAGTTACAAGGGACTCACAGATACGCAGTATTTT.

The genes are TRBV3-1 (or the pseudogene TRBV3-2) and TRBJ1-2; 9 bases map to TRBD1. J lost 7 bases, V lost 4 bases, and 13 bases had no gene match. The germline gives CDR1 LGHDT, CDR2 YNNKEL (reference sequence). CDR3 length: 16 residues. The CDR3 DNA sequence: TGTGCCAGCAGCCCGTCCCGGGACAGGGTAGTGGTTGGCTACACCTTC. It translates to CASSPSRDRVVVGYTF.

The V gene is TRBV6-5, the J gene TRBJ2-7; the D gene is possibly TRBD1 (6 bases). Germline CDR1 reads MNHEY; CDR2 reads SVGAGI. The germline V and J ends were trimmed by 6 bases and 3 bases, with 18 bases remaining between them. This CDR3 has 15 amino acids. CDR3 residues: CASSQISGADYEQYF. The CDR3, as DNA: TGTGCCAGCAGCCAAATCTCAGGGGCTGACTACGAGCAGTACTTC.

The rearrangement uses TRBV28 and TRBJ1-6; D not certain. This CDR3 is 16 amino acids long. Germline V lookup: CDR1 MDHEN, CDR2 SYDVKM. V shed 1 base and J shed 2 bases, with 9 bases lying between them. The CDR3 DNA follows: TGTGCCAGCAGTTTATCCCGGGGAGCCTATAATTCACCCCTCCACTTT. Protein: CASSLSRGAYNSPLHF.

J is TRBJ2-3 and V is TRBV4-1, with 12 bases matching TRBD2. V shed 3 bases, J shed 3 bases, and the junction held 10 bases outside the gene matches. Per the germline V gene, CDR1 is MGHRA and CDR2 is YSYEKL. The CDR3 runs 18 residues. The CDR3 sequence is CASSQLSLTSGGTDTQYF. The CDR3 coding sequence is TGCGCCAGCAGCCAGCTCAGCTTGACTAGCGGGGGAACAGATACGCAGTATTTT.

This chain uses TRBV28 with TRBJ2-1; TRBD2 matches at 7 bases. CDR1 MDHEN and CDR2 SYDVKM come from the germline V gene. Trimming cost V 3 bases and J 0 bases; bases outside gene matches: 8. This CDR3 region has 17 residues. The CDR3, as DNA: TGTGCCAGCAGTTTTTCCCTCGGGAGGAGCTCCTACAATGAGCAGTTCTTC. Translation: CASSFSLGRSSYNEQFF. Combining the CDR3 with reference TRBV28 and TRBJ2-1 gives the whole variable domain DVKVTQSSRYLVKRTGEKVFLECVQDMDHENMFWYRQDPGLGLRLIYFSYDVKMKEKGDIPEGYSVSREKKERFSLILESASTNQTSMYLCASSFSLGRSSYNEQFFGPGTRLTVL.

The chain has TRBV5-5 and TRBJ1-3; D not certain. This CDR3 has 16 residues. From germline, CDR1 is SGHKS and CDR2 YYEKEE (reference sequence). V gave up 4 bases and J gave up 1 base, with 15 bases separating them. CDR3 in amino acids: CASSSGFPVSGNTIYF. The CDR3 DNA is TGTGCCAGCAGCAGTGGCTTCCCCGTGTCTGGAAACACCATATATTTT.